This T cell receptor beta chain was identified during a study of blood T cell repertoires in COVID-19. At the level of the study: From the United States, Italy and Spain came samples of acute and convalescent COVID-19. T cells, B-cell-depleted T cells, or PBMCs provided the cDNA or gDNA that served as material.

V lost 5 bases and J lost 5; bases outside the gene matches: 10. CDR1 and CDR2 from the germline V gene are SGHAT and FQNNGV. The length of the CDR3 is 15 residues. Original processing methods: Reference gene primer amplification gave nucleated cell count estimates. Sequenced by immunoSEQ multiplex PCR; TCRdb stores in-frame clones only, minus some. That table supplies the V and J calls and clone size; D and trimming were determined from the DNA. The table shows about 98,000 clones, with roughly 80% occurring only once. Sequenced material: peripheral blood. The TCR comes from an elderly woman with acute or convalescent COVID-19. V and J are TRBV11-2 and TRBJ2-5; TRBD1 matches at 8 bases. CDR3 loop: CASSSLPRGRETQYF. The CDR3 DNA is TGTGCCAGCAGCAGCTTGCCCAGGGGGCGGGAGACCCAGTACTTC.